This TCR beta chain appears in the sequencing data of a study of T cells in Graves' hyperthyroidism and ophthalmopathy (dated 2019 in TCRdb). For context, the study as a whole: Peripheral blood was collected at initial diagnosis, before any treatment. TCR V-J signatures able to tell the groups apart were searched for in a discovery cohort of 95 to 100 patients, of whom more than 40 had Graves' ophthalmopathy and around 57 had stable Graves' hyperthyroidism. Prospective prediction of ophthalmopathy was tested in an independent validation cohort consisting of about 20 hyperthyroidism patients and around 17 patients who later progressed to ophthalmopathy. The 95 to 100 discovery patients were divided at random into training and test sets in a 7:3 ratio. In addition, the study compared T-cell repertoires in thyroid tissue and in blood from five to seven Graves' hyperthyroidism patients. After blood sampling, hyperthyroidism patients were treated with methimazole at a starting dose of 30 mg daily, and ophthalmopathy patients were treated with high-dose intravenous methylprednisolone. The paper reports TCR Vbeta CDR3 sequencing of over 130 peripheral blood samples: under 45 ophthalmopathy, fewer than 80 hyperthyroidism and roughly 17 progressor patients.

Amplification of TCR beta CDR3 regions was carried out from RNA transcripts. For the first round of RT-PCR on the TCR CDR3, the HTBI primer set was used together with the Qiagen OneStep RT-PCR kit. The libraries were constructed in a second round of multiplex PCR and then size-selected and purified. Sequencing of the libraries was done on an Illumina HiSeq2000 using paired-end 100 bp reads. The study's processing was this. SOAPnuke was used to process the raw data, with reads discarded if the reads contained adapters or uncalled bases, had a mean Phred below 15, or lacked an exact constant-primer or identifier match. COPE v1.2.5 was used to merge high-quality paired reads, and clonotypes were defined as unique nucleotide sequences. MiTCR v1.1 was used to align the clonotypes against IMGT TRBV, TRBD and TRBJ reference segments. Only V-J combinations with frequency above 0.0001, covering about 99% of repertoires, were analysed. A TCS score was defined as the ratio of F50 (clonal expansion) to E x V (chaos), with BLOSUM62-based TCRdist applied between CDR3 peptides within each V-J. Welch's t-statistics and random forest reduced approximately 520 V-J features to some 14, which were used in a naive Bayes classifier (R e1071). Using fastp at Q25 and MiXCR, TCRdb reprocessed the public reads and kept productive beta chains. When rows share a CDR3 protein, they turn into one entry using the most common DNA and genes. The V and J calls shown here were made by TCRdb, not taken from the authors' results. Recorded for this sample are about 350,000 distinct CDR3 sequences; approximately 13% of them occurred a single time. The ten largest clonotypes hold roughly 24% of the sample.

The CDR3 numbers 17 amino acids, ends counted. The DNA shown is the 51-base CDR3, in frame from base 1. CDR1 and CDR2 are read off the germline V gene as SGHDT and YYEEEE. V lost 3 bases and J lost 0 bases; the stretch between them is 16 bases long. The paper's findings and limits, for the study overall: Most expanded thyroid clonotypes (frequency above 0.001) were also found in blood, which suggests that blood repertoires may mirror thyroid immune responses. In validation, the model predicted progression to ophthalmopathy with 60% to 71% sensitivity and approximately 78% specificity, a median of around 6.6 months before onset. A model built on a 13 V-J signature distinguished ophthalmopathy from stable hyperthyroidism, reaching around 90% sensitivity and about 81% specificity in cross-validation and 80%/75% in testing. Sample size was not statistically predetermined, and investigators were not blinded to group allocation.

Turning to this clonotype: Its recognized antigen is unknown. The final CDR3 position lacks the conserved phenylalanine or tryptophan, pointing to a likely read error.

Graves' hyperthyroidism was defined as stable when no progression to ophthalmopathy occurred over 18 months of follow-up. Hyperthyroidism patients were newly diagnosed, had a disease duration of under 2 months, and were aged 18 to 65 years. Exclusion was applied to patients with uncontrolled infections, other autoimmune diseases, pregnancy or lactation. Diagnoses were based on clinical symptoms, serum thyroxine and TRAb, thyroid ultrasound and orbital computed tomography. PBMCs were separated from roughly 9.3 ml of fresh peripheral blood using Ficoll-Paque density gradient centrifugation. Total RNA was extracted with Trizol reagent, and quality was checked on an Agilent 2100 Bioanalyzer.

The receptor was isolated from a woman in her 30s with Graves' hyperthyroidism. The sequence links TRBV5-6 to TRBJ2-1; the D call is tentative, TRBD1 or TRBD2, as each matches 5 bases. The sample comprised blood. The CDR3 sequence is CASSSPSGPISYNEQFL. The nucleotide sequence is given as TGTGCCAGCAGCTCTCCGTCGGGACCAATCTCCTACAATGAGCAGTTCCTC.